One T cell receptor (beta chain) is described in this entry. This sample was included in a study of stem cell transplantation in POMP-related autoinflammatory disease. This table comes from immunoSEQ multiplex PCR, and its TCRdb copy is limited to in-frame clones, with some not included. The sample carries 25,000 to 40,000 clones, 80% to 90% recorded once. The germline gives CDR1 KGHSH, CDR2 LQKENI. This CDR3 spans 15 amino acids. The V segment lost 6 bases and the J segment 7 bases; nucleotides outside the gene matches: 7. The specimen comprised CD4+ T cells from PBMCs, sampled before stem cell transplantation. This rearrangement joins TRBV18 to TRBJ1-6; TRBD1 matches at 9 bases. The sequence came from a human donor with POMP-related autoinflammation and immune dysregulation (PRAID). The CDR3 region has the DNA TGTGCCAGCTCGTACCGGGACAGGGTCAATTCACCCCTCCACTTT. Translation: CASSYRDRVNSPLHF. The full variable domain, in which reference TRBV18 and TRBJ1-6 provide the parts outside the CDR3, is NAGVMQNPRHLVRRRGQEARLRCSPMKGHSHVYWYRQLPEEGLKFMVYLQKENIIDESGMPKERFSAEFPKEGPSILRIQQVVRGDSAAYFCASSYRDRVNSPLHFGNGTRLTVT.